This is a list of T cell receptor beta chains from one sample in a study of blood T cell repertoires in COVID-19. Profiled with immunoSEQ multiplex PCR; TCRdb holds only in-frame clones, not every one. The sample records 180,000 or so clones, roughly 85% being singletons. Sequencing was carried out using peripheral blood. The receptors were gathered from a woman aged 60-75 years with acute or convalescent COVID-19. CDR3s include the opening cysteine and the closing phenylalanine or tryptophan. The D gene is left open where the match is weak. Not all rows give a size; the values are once, few, many and, for expanded clones, a class.

d_gene | abundance | j_gene | v_gene | CDR3nt | CDR3aa
- | - | TRBJ1-1 | TRBV18 | TGTGCCAGCTCACCACAGCGGGACACTGAAGCTTTCTTT | CASSPQRDTEAFF
TRBD2 | once | TRBJ2-1 | TRBV19 | TGTGCCAGTAGTATAGATGGGCTAGCGGGAGGCTCGAAGTTCTTC | CASSIDGLAGGSKFF
- | - | TRBJ1-5 | TRBV15 | TGTGCCACCAGGGCAGGGGCTATTCAGCCCCAGCATTTT | CATRAGAIQPQHF
- | - | TRBJ1-4 | TRBV10-3 | TGTGCCATCAGTGGTGACAGTCATAATGAAAAACTGTTTTTT | CAISGDSHNEKLFF
TRBD2 | once | TRBJ2-1 | TRBV3-1/TRBV3-2 | TGTGCCAGCAGCCAGACCGGGACTAGCGGTTACAATGAGCAGTTCTTC | CASSQTGTSGYNEQFF
- | - | TRBJ1-1 | TRBV18 | TGTGCCAGCTCACCGGGAGGGGATGGCGAAGCTTTCTTT | CASSPGGDGEAFF
- | - | TRBJ2-1 | TRBV7-8 | TGTGCCAGCAGCTTATCAGGAGTCCGGCGGGGATCCTACAATGAGCAGTTCTTC | CASSLSGVRRGSYNEQFF
- | - | TRBJ1-3 | TRBV28 | TGTGCCAGCAGTTTAGCAGGCACCACTGGAAACACCATATATTTT | CASSLAGTTGNTIYF
- | - | TRBJ1-6 | TRBV5-1 | TGCGCCAGCAGCTTGGCCGGGCAGGGAAATTCACCCCTCCACTTT | CASSLAGQGNSPLHF
- | - | TRBJ1-1 | TRBV3-1/TRBV3-2 | TGTGCCAGCAGCCCACCCGGACAGAAGAACACTGAAGCTTTCTTT | CASSPPGQKNTEAFF
- | - | TRBJ1-1 | TRBV25-1 | TGTGCCAGCAGTACAGGGACTGAAGCTTTCTTT | CASSTGTEAFF
- | once | TRBJ1-6 | TRBV7-9 | TGTGCCAGCAGCTTAGTTACTGGAGTACGGCATTCACCCCTCCACTTT | CASSLVTGVRHSPLHF
- | many | TRBJ1-2 | TRBV6-6 | TGTGCCAGCAGTTACGGGCAGGGCGGTGGCTATGGCTACACCTTC | CASSYGQGGGYGYTF
- | - | TRBJ2-3 | TRBV12-3/TRBV12-4 | TGTGCCAGCAGTCTACCGAATACGCAGTATTTT | CASSLPNTQYF
TRBD1 | - | TRBJ2-3 | TRBV29-1 | TGCAGCGCGACAGGGTTCACAGATACGCAGTATTTT | CSATGFTDTQYF
- | many | TRBJ1-2 | TRBV3-1/TRBV3-2 | TGTGCCAGCAGCCAATCCGCCACAGGCGCCTATGGCTACACCTTC | CASSQSATGAYGYTF
- | - | TRBJ1-1 | TRBV19 | TGTGCCAGTGGGCCCCGGGGGAAAGCTTTCTTT | CASGPRGKAFF
TRBD2 | - | TRBJ2-2 | TRBV7-3 | TGTGCCAGCAGCCTAGATAGCGGGAGAGGGGAGCTGTTTTTT | CASSLDSGRGELFF
- | once | TRBJ1-4 | TRBV29-1 | TGCAGCGTTAGCCCGGAGGGTACAACTAATGAAAAACTGTTTTTT | CSVSPEGTTNEKLFF
- | few | TRBJ1-6 | TRBV27 | TGTGCCAGCAGCCCTTATATGGCGGGATATTCACCCCTCCACTTT | CASSPYMAGYSPLHF
- | - | TRBJ1-1 | TRBV19 | TGTGCCAGTACCCGGGACACCTACACTGAAGCTTTCTTT | CASTRDTYTEAFF
- | once | TRBJ1-2 | TRBV7-6 | TGTGCCAGCAGCTTAGGCACAGCTTCCCCGGATGGCTACACCTTC | CASSLGTASPDGYTF
- | few | TRBJ1-1 | TRBV21-1 | TGTGCCAGGATATTGGGACAGAGAGAGAACACTGAAGCTTTCTTT | CARILGQRENTEAFF
- | - | TRBJ1-6 | TRBV19 | TGTGCCAGTAGTCCTCGGGGGATGAGGAGCTCCTATAATTCACCCCTCCACTTT | CASSPRGMRSSYNSPLHF
- | - | TRBJ1-3 | TRBV21-1 | TGTGCCAGCAGCAAAGGGATTGGGACAGGGGGAAACACCATATATTTT | CASSKGIGTGGNTIYF
- | - | TRBJ1-2 | TRBV5-4 | TGTGCCAGCAGCACCCCAGGGGAATTCGGCTACACCTTC | CASSTPGEFGYTF
- | - | TRBJ2-2 | TRBV18 | TGTGCCAGCTCACCAGGGAGGAACACCGGGGAGCTGTTTTTT | CASSPGRNTGELFF
TRBD1 | once | TRBJ2-2 | TRBV10-2 | TGCGCCAGCAGTGAACAGGGGGCGCACACCGGGGAGCTGTTTTTT | CASSEQGAHTGELFF
TRBD2 | - | TRBJ2-7 | TRBV6-5 | TGTGCCAGCAGTTATTCTCGGGGGGTCTACGAGCAGTACTTC | CASSYSRGVYEQYF
TRBD1 | - | TRBJ1-4 | TRBV27 | TGTGCCAGCAGATCGGACAGGGGCCTTACTAATGAAAAACTGTTTTTT | CASRSDRGLTNEKLFF
TRBD1 | - | TRBJ1-3 | TRBV5-1 | TGCGCCAGCAGCTTGGAGGACAGGAGATCTGGAAACACCATATATTTT | CASSLEDRRSGNTIYF
- | - | TRBJ1-1 | TRBV18 | TGTGCCAGCTCACCAGGGTGGCAGGGGAACACTGAAGCTTTCTTT | CASSPGWQGNTEAFF
TRBD1 | - | TRBJ2-7 | TRBV28 | TGTGCCAGCAGTTTATCTGGGACAGTCTCCCACGAGCAGTACTTC | CASSLSGTVSHEQYF
TRBD2 | - | TRBJ2-1 | TRBV29-1 | TGCAGCGTTGAAGATCCCGAGCGGGGTTACAATGAGCAGTTCTTC | CSVEDPERGYNEQFF
TRBD2 | - | TRBJ2-1 | TRBV7-2 | TGTGCCAGCAGCCTTAGCACTAGCGGGAGGTACAATGAGCAGTTCTTC | CASSLSTSGRYNEQFF
- | few | TRBJ2-2 | TRBV12-1 | TGTGCCAGCAGCTCCTCGCTAGCGGAGAACACCGGGGAGCTGTTTTTT | CASSSSLAENTGELFF
- | - | TRBJ1-2 | TRBV30 | TGTGCCTGGAGTGTTAGGGGAGGGGGTGGCTACACCTTC | CAWSVRGGGGYTF
- | - | TRBJ2-3 | TRBV28 | TGTGCCAGCACCACGGGGGATCAGGCAGATACGCAGTATTTT | CASTTGDQADTQYF
- | once | TRBJ2-1 | TRBV21-1 | TGTGCCAGCTCAAGACGGGAGGGAGTAAATGAGCAGTTCTTC | CASSRREGVNEQFF
- | few | TRBJ1-3 | TRBV5-1 | TGCGCCAGCAGCTCGGGGAACACTGGAAACACCATATATTTT | CASSSGNTGNTIYF
- | few | TRBJ1-5 | TRBV27 | TGTGCCAGCAGTTCTGACGGGAAGTATCAGCCCCAGCATTTT | CASSSDGKYQPQHF
- | - | TRBJ2-1 | TRBV7-9 | TGTGCCAGCAGCCCCCTCCGGAATGAGCAGTTCTTC | CASSPLRNEQFF
TRBD1 | - | TRBJ1-3 | TRBV19 | TGTGCCAGCCGGGACAGTATAAGGGGAAACACCATATATTTT | CASRDSIRGNTIYF